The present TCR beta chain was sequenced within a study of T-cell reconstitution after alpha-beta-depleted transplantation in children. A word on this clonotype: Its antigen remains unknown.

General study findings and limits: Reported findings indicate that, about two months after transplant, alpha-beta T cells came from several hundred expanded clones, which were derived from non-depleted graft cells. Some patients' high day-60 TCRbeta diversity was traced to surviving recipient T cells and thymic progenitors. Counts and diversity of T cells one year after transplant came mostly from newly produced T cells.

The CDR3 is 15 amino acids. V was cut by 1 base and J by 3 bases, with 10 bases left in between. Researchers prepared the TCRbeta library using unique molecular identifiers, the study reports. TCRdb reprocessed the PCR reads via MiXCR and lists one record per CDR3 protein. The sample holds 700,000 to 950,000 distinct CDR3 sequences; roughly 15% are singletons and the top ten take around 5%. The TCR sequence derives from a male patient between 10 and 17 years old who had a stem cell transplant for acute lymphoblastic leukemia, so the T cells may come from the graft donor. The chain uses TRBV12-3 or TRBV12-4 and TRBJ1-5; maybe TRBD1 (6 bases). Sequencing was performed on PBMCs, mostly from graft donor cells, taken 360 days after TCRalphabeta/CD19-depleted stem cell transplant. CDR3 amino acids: CASSLVAGVNQPQHF. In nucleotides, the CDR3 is TGTGCCAGCAGTTTAGTTGCAGGGGTCAATCAGCCCCAGCATTTT.